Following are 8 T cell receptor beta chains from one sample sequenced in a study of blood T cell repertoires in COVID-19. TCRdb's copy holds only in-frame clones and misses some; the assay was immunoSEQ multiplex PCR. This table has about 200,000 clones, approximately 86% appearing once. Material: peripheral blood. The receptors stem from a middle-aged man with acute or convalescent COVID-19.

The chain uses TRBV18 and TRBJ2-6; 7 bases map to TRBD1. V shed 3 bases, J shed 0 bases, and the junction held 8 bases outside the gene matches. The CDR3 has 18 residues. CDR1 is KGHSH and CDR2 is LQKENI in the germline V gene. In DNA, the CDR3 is TGTGCCAGCTCACCCCCGACAGGGACGAGCTCTGGGGCCAACGTCCTGACTTTC. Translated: CASSPPTGTSSGANVLTF.

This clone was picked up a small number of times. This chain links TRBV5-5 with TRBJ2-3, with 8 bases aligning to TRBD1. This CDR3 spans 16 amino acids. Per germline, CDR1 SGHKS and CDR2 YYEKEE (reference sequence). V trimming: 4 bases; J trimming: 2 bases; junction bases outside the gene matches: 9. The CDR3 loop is CASSGQQGGYTDTQYF. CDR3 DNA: TGTGCCAGCAGCGGACAACAGGGGGGCTACACAGATACGCAGTATTTT.

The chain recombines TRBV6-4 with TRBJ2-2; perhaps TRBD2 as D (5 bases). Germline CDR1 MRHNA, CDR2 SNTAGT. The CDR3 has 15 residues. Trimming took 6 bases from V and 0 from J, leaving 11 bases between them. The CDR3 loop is CASSRESSNTGELFF. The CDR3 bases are TGTGCCAGCAGCCGGGAATCGTCGAACACCGGGGAGCTGTTTTTT.

CDR3 nucleotides: TGTGCCACCAGCATCACCTACAATGAGCAGTTCTTC. Its protein product is CATSITYNEQFF. The chain combines TRBV15 with TRBJ2-1; no firm D call. From germline, CDR1 is LNHNV and CDR2 YYDKDF (reference sequence). The ends were cut back, 4 bases at V and 2 bases at J, with 3 bases in the middle. The CDR3 is 12 residues long. The full variable domain, in which reference TRBV15 and TRBJ2-1 provide the parts outside the CDR3, is DAMVIQNPRYQVTQFGKPVTLSCSQTLNHNVMYWYQQKSSQAPKLLFHYYDKDFNNEADTPDNFQSRRPNTSFCFLDIRSPGLGDTAMYLCATSITYNEQFFGPGTRLTVL.

CDR3 region: CASSSLRGYTF. The CDR3 bases are TGTGCCAGCAGTTCTCTCAGGGGCTACACCTTC. The V call is TRBV28, the J call TRBJ1-2; no firm D call. Trimming shortened V by 4 bases and J by 8 bases, and 8 bases separated the two germline ends. There are 11 residues in the CDR3. Germline-derived CDR1 and CDR2 are MDHEN and SYDVKM.

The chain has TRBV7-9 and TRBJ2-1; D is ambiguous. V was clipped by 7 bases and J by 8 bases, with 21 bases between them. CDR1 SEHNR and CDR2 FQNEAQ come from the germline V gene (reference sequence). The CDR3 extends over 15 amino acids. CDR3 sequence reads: CASTTNWARQDEQFF. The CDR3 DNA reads TGTGCCAGCACCACCAATTGGGCCCGTCAGGATGAGCAGTTCTTC.

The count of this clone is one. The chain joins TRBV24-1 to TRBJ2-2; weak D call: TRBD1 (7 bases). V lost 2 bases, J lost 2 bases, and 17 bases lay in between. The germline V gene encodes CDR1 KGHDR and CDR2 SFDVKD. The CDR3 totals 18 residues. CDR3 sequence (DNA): TGTGCCACCAGTGATTGGCAGGGGGGTAGCGGCAACACCGGGGAGCTGTTTTTT. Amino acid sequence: CATSDWQGGSGNTGELFF.

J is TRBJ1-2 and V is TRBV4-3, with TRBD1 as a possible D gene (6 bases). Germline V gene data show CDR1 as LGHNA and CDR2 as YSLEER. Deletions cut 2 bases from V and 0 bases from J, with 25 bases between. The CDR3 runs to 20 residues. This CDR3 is CASSQSKTGLFPITNYGYTF. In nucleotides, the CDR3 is TGCGCCAGCAGCCAATCAAAGACAGGACTCTTCCCTATCACTAACTATGGCTACACCTTC.